Listed here are 8 T cell receptor beta chains from one sample, sequenced in a study of cytomegalovirus exposure and HLA in healthy donors. The PCR used 60 Vbeta and 13 Jbeta primers. The method was immunoSEQ multiplex PCR; TCRdb's version includes in-frame clones alone and lacks a portion of them. The table includes about 160,000 clones, roughly 70% detected once. The sample was PBMCs. The receptors derive from a woman between 50 and 59 years old in good health and CMV-seropositive.

The chain couples TRBV18 to TRBJ1-5; tentative D call: TRBD1 (6 bases). Looked up from germline, CDR1 is KGHSH and CDR2 is LQKENI. The CDR3 totals 16 residues. V was clipped by 2 bases and J by 5 bases, with 16 bases between them. Here the CDR3 DNA reads TGTGCCAGCTCACCAGAACCATACAGGGTTGATCAGCCCCAGCATTTT. Protein sequence: CASSPEPYRVDQPQHF. Filled out from reference TRBV18 and TRBJ1-5, the complete variable domain reads NAGVMQNPRHLVRRRGQEARLRCSPMKGHSHVYWYRQLPEEGLKFMVYLQKENIIDESGMPKERFSAEFPKEGPSILRIQQVVRGDSAAYFCASSPEPYRVDQPQHFGDGTRLSIL.

Regarding this clone: This same CDR3 is encoded by further DNA sequences in the sample. The rearrangement joins TRBV5-4 to TRBJ2-3; D call uncertain. V lost 1 base and J lost 4, with 7 bases in between. Germline V lookup: CDR1 SGHNT, CDR2 YYREEE (reference sequence). CDR3 size: 13 residues. The CDR3 coding sequence is TGTGCCAGCAGCTTGCGAACTGCAGATACGCAGTATTTT. Translation: CASSLRTADTQYF. Looking up the rest from reference TRBV5-4 and TRBJ2-3 gives the full variable domain: ETGVTQSPTHLIKTRGQQVTLRCSSQSGHNTVSWYQQALGQGPQFIFQYYREEENGRGNFPPRFSGLQFPNYSSELNVNALELDDSALYLCASSLRTADTQYFGPGTRLTVL.

V and J are TRBV4-2 and TRBJ1-6; 9 bases are shared with TRBD1. Trimming cost V 1 base and J 6 bases; bases outside gene matches: 4. Germline V CDR1 and CDR2: LGHNA, YNFKEQ. This CDR3 contains 16 residues. The CDR3, as DNA: TGTGCCAGCAGCCAAGGAAGGGACAGGGTTAATTCACCCCTCCACTTT. Protein product: CASSQGRDRVNSPLHF.

A remark on this clone: An end of the junction differs from the germline gene, which may be a read error. Other DNA sequences in this sample translate to the same CDR3. The chain uses TRBV2 and TRBJ1-2; the D is unclear. The germline V gene has CDR1 SNHLY and CDR2 FYNNEI. There are 13 residues in the CDR3. CDR3 in amino acids: CASSEGRGYGYTF. CDR3 coding DNA: TGTGCCAGCAGCGAAGGGCGGGGCTATGGCTACACCTTC.

The V gene is TRBV7-6, the J gene TRBJ1-4; TRBD1 is a possible D gene (5 bases). Per the germline V gene, CDR1 is SGHVS and CDR2 is FNYEAQ. The CDR3 has 14 amino acids. V lost 1 base to trimming and J lost 9 bases, with 12 bases between them. The CDR3 DNA reads TGTGCCAGCAGCTTAGGGGGCGAGAGGCAAAAACTGTTTTTT. Translation gives CASSLGGERQKLFF.

Points on this clone: Other DNA sequences from this sample encode an identical CDR3 as well. The chain has TRBV27 and TRBJ2-1; no reliable D call. The CDR3 is 14 amino acids. V gave up 0 bases and J gave up 3 bases, with 6 bases separating them. CDR1 MNHEY and CDR2 SMNVEV come from the germline V gene (reference sequence). The CDR3 here is CASSLSRSYNEQFF. In nucleotides, the CDR3 is TGTGCCAGCAGTTTATCAAGGAGCTACAATGAGCAGTTCTTC.

The V call is TRBV6-5, the J call TRBJ2-2; a weak D match, TRBD2 (5 bases). The germline gives CDR1 MNHEY, CDR2 SVGAGI. V lost 2 bases to trimming and J lost 6 bases, with 13 bases between them. This CDR3 is built from 15 residues. In nucleotides, the CDR3 is TGTGCCAGCAGTTACGTCGCGGGCGCGTCCGGGGAGCTGTTTTTT. Amino acids: CASSYVAGASGELFF.

The gene calls are TRBV2 and TRBJ1-6; tentative D call: TRBD1 (5 bases). Germline V lookup: CDR1 SNHLY, CDR2 FYNNEI. The CDR3 contains 14 residues. Trimming took off 1 base at V and 12 bases at J, with 13 bases between the two ends. Here the CDR3 reads CASSEGQGYGPLHF. As DNA, the CDR3 is TGTGCCAGCAGTGAAGGGCAGGGTTACGGACCCCTCCACTTT. The full variable domain, completed using reference TRBV2 and TRBJ1-6, is EPEVTQTPSHQVTQMGQEVILRCVPISNHLYFYWYRQILGQKVEFLVSFYNNEISEKSEIFDDQFSVERPDGSNFTLKIRSTKLEDSAMYFCASSEGQGYGPLHFGNGTRLTVT.